This entry lists 31 T cell receptor beta chains sequenced from one sample in a study of blood T cells in healthy people across ages. The use of a sample-barcoded 5' primer and a J-beta primer mix characterized a second PCR of roughly 6 to 11 cycles. One entry per CDR3 protein results from TCRdb running MiXCR on the 5' RACE reads. The table lists approximately 900,000 distinct CDR3 sequences, 25% to 30% of them singletons. These records were also assigned to another study, of T cells of mothers and their children.

Sequencing used blood. These TCRs come from a woman aged 40 to 50 in good health.

Notes on this clonotype: A much bigger clone sits one base away, suggesting this may be a read error. This chain links TRBV20-1 with TRBJ2-7; TRBD1 matches at 7 bases. Trimming removed 5 bases from V and 6 bases from J; junction bases left unmatched: 13. Per the germline V gene, CDR1 is DFQATT and CDR2 is SNEGSKA (reference sequence). CDR3 length equals 14 residues. The CDR3 loop is CSAPPGQLNCEQYF. The CDR3 DNA reads TGCAGTGCTCCTCCGGGACAGCTCAACTGCGAGCAGTACTTC.

The rearrangement uses TRBV30 and TRBJ2-3; D gene uncertain. CDR3 length equals 13 residues. The germline V gene has CDR1 GTSNPN and CDR2 SVGIG (reference sequence). Trimming shortened V by 4 bases and J by 4 bases, and 12 bases separated the two germline ends. In nucleotides, the CDR3 is TGTGCCTGGAAATTAGCAGCCCCAGATACGCAGTATTTT. Translated, it gives CAWKLAAPDTQYF.

Turning to this clonotype: At one end, the junction sequence differs from germline, possibly due to a read error. The genes are TRBV7-8 and TRBJ1-2; 12 bases line up with TRBD1. CDR3 length: 16 amino acids. Germline values: CDR1 SGHVS, CDR2 FQNEAQ. CDR3 region: CASSPRDRGRDYGHTF. The DNA of the CDR3 is TGTGCCAGCAGCCCACGGGACAGGGGGCGAGACTATGGCCACACCTTC.

This clonotype has more than one count but fewer than ten. CDR3 nucleotide sequence: TGTGCCAGCCAGATATCTATGTCCTACGAGCAGTACTTC. It is translated as CASQISMSYEQYF. This chain connects TRBV2 to TRBJ2-7; D not resolved. The germline gives CDR1 SNHLY, CDR2 FYNNEI. Trimming removed 8 bases at V and 1 base at J, with 12 bases between. The CDR3 is 13 amino acids.

This clonotype was seen repeatedly, ten times or more. This sequence joins TRBV11-2 and TRBJ2-5; 12 nucleotides line up with TRBD2. Losses at the gene ends were 5 bases for V and 4 bases for J; bases not matched to a gene: 8. The CDR3 spans 16 residues. Germline V lookup: CDR1 SGHAT, CDR2 FQNNGV. The CDR3: CASSMTSGGGGETQYF. DNA for the CDR3: TGTGCCAGCAGCATGACTAGCGGGGGAGGAGGAGAGACCCAGTACTTC.

This clonotype came up many times. The chain carries TRBV29-1 and TRBJ1-2; weak D call: TRBD1 (5 bases). The CDR3 covers 15 residues. Germline V gives CDR1 SQVTM, CDR2 ANQGSEA. The CDR3 DNA follows: TGCAGGGCCGGGACCCGCTACAATTCTAACTATGGCTACACCTTC. It translates to CRAGTRYNSNYGYTF.

The rearrangement links TRBV7-2 to TRBJ2-5, with a weak D call TRBD1 (6 bases). Trimming removed 3 bases at V and 5 bases at J, with 13 bases between. The CDR3 runs to 14 residues. From germline, CDR1 is SGHTA and CDR2 FQGNSA. As DNA, the CDR3 is TGTGCCAGCAGCTTGGGCACAGGGTATGAGACCCAGTACTTC. Its translation: CASSLGTGYETQYF.

This clonotype occurred a few times. The rearrangement uses TRBV29-1 and TRBJ1-1; TRBD1 matches 7 bases. This CDR3 is 11 amino acids long. Germline-derived CDR1 and CDR2 are SQVTM and ANQGSEA. The trim removed 3 bases at V and 5 bases at J, leaving 0 bases unmatched. The CDR3 DNA reads TGCAGCGTTGACAGGGGGACTGAAGCTTTCTTT. It yields the protein CSVDRGTEAFF.

This clonotype was found a few times. The chain has TRBV6-6 and TRBJ1-5, with TRBD1 identical over 8 bases. CDR1 and CDR2 (germline): MNHNY, SVGAGI (reference sequence). The J segment lost 2 bases and the V segment lost 5 bases, leaving 5 bases of the junction unmatched. CDR3 size: 15 residues. The CDR3 nucleotides are TGTGCCAGCAGTGGGACAGGCGTTGGCAATCAGCCCCAGCATTTT. This translates into CASSGTGVGNQPQHF.

There are a few counts of this clonotype. The chain employs TRBV10-3 and TRBJ1-5, with D possibly being TRBD1 (5 bases). Germline V gives CDR1 ENHRY, CDR2 SYGVKD. The CDR3 consists of 12 residues. The V and J ends lost 6 bases and 5 bases respectively, with 8 bases between them. The CDR3 reads CAISGGDQPQHF. In DNA, the CDR3 is TGTGCCATCAGCGGAGGGGATCAGCCCCAGCATTTT.

The genes are TRBV12-3 or TRBV12-4 and TRBJ1-1, with D perhaps matching TRBD1 (6 bases). This CDR3 is built from 10 residues. The germline V and J ends were trimmed by 10 bases and 4 bases, with 7 bases remaining between them. The DNA of the CDR3 is TGTGCCACACAGGGCACTGAAGCTTTCTTT. This encodes CATQGTEAFF.

This clonotype has at least ten counts. The rearrangement links TRBV5-6 to TRBJ2-7; 7 bases are a match to TRBD2. The CDR3 is 16 residues long. V was clipped by 3 bases and J by 5 bases; unmatched bases: 14. Germline V gene sequence: CDR1 SGHDT, CDR2 YYEEEE. The CDR3 sequence is CASSSYKLTSLHEQYF. CDR3 coding DNA: TGTGCCAGCAGCTCCTATAAACTGACTAGCCTCCACGAGCAGTACTTC.

The chain has TRBV6-6 and TRBJ1-5, with D possibly being TRBD1 (5 bases). The CDR3 runs to 15 residues. V was trimmed by 8 bases and J by 2 bases, leaving 16 bases between them. The germline gives CDR1 MNHNY, CDR2 SVGAGI (reference sequence). The CDR3 region is CASVEGQKGNQPQHF. The CDR3 DNA sequence: TGTGCCAGCGTTGAGGGGCAGAAGGGCAATCAGCCCCAGCATTTT.

This clonotype occurred many times. The chain joins TRBV29-1 to TRBJ2-3, with 7 bases matching TRBD1. The V gene end was trimmed by 7 bases and the J gene end by 1 base; junction bases not matched to a gene: 8. Germline-derived CDR1 and CDR2 are SQVTM and ANQGSEA. This CDR3 is built from 14 residues. The CDR3 nucleotides are TGCAGCGCTGTACACAGGGGAGGCACAGATACGCAGTATTTT. Translating gives CSAVHRGGTDTQYF.

This clonotype was seen ten or more times. This chain connects TRBV9 to TRBJ2-3; tentatively, D is TRBD2 (6 bases). Germline V gene sequence: CDR1 SGDLS, CDR2 YYNGEE. V dropped 2 bases and J dropped 0 bases, with 10 bases sitting between them. The CDR3 loop spans 15 amino acids. CDR3 nucleotides: TGTGCCAGCAGCGTCTCCGGGACTAGCACAGATACGCAGTATTTT. Protein: CASSVSGTSTDTQYF.

This clonotype was found many times. The chain combines TRBV10-3 with TRBJ2-7; D is ambiguous. Trimming cost V 2 bases and J 4 bases, with 12 bases left between them. This CDR3 has 14 amino acids. The V gene's germline CDR1 is ENHRY and CDR2 SYGVKD. This CDR3 is CAISEVSEGYEQYF. The CDR3 region has the DNA TGTGCCATCAGTGAGGTCAGCGAAGGGTACGAGCAGTACTTC.

CDR3 DNA sequence: TGTGCCAGCAGCACGGGACAGGGTCCCACTGAAGCTTTCTTT. Protein: CASSTGQGPTEAFF. The chain carries TRBV7-2 and TRBJ1-1, with 9 bases lining up with TRBD1. The V gene end was trimmed by 5 bases and the J gene end by 4 bases; junction bases not matched to a gene: 5. This CDR3 has 14 residues. The germline CDR1 and CDR2 sequences are SGHTA and FQGNSA.

This clonotype showed up many times. The chain couples TRBV29-1 to TRBJ2-5; TRBD1 aligns across 8 bases. This CDR3 comprises 12 residues. The germline V gene encodes CDR1 SQVTM and CDR2 ANQGSEA. CDR3 sequence: CSARQGSETQYF. The CDR3 DNA sequence: TGCAGTGCCCGACAGGGGTCGGAGACCCAGTACTTC.

The CDR3 sequence: CASSYSHGNSPLHF. The CDR3 region has the DNA TGTGCCAGCAGTTATTCCCACGGGAATTCACCCCTCCACTTT. V is TRBV12-3 or TRBV12-4 and J is TRBJ1-6; D ambiguous. CDR3 length equals 14 residues. The V gene lost 4 bases and the J gene lost 7 bases, with 11 bases spanning the gap.

A note on this clonotype: This could be a read error, since a much larger clone is one nucleotide away. The rearrangement joins TRBV12-3 or TRBV12-4 to TRBJ2-7, with D possibly being TRBD2 (7 bases). V lost 7 bases, J lost 7 bases, and 26 bases lay in between. The CDR3 sequence is 16 residues long. CDR3 region: CASTKGGTHLYNEQYF. CDR3 nucleotide sequence: TGTGCCAGCACCAAGGGGGGGACTCACCTCTACAATGAGCAGTACTTC.

This clonotype occurred many times. This rearrangement joins TRBV10-3 to TRBJ1-1; D gene uncertain. This CDR3 comprises 14 residues. Trimming shortened V by 5 bases and J by 1 base, and 11 bases separated the two germline ends. Germline CDR1 ENHRY, CDR2 SYGVKD. CDR3 loop: CAISKNSGNTEAFF. For the CDR3, the DNA is TGTGCCATCAGTAAAAACAGTGGGAACACTGAAGCTTTCTTT.

The table lists this clonotype with a few counts. The V call is TRBV5-1, the J call TRBJ2-3; no clear D gene. V was pared by 3 bases and J by 4 bases, with 9 bases between. The CDR3 spans 13 residues. Looked up from germline, CDR1 is SGHRS and CDR2 is YFSETQ. CDR3: CASSYRHPDTQYF. CDR3 nucleotides: TGCGCCAGCAGCTACCGACACCCAGATACGCAGTATTTT.

V gene TRBV7-3 combines with J gene TRBJ2-1, with 7 bases lining up with TRBD1. Germline-derived CDR1 and CDR2 are SGHTA and FQGTGA. V was clipped by 5 bases and J by 8 bases; unmatched bases: 9. This CDR3 is 14 amino acids long. The CDR3 reads CASSEWDSLDEQFF. In DNA, the CDR3 is TGTGCCAGCAGCGAATGGGACAGTTTAGATGAGCAGTTCTTC.

This clonotype was recorded only once. V and J are TRBV20-1 and TRBJ2-3; D gene ambiguous. CDR1 and CDR2 (germline): DFQATT, SNEGSKA (reference sequence). The ends were cut back, 0 bases at V and 2 bases at J, with 15 bases in the middle. The CDR3 is made up of 16 amino acids. The CDR3 here is CSAREFGRIYTDTQYF. The CDR3, as DNA: TGCAGTGCTAGAGAATTCGGCAGAATCTACACAGATACGCAGTATTTT.

This clonotype was detected many times. This rearrangement joins TRBV29-1 to TRBJ1-2; possibly TRBD1 for D (6 bases). V shed 5 bases and J shed 2 bases, with 12 bases lying between them. The CDR3 runs 13 residues. Germline V CDR1 and CDR2: SQVTM, ANQGSEA. The CDR3 region is CSVLRDTNYGYTF. The CDR3 DNA reads TGCAGCGTTCTCCGGGACACCAACTATGGCTACACCTTC.

This clonotype showed up just a few times. The chain recombines TRBV7-3 with TRBJ1-6; D might be TRBD1 (6 bases). The CDR3 extends over 14 amino acids. Trimming cost V 5 bases and J 8 bases, with 13 bases left between them. Germline values: CDR1 SGHTA, CDR2 FQGTGA. CDR3 loop: CASSRGQKDSPLHF. DNA of the CDR3: TGTGCCAGCAGCCGAGGACAGAAGGATTCACCCCTCCACTTT.

The table lists this clonotype with many counts. This sequence joins TRBV2 and TRBJ2-5; TRBD1 might be the D (6 bases). Germline values: CDR1 SNHLY, CDR2 FYNNEI. Trimming pared 0 bases from V and 0 bases from J, leaving 11 bases between. This CDR3 is 16 amino acids long. In DNA, the CDR3 is TGTGCCAGCAGTGAAGCGGGGACATCCTACCAAGAGACCCAGTACTTC. It codes for CASSEAGTSYQETQYF. Using reference TRBV2 and TRBJ2-5 for the parts outside the CDR3, the full variable domain is EPEVTQTPSHQVTQMGQEVILRCVPISNHLYFYWYRQILGQKVEFLVSFYNNEISEKSEIFDDQFSVERPDGSNFTLKIRSTKLEDSAMYFCASSEAGTSYQETQYFGPGTRLLVL.

This clonotype was detected only a few times. The chain links TRBV13 to TRBJ2-1; 9 bases map to TRBD2. Per germline, CDR1 PRHDT and CDR2 FYEKMQ (reference sequence). This CDR3 has 16 residues. The V segment lost 4 bases and the J segment 7 bases; nucleotides outside the gene matches: 11. The CDR3 loop is CASSSEESGGRNEQFF. The CDR3 bases are TGTGCCAGCAGCTCGGAAGAAAGCGGGGGGCGAAATGAGCAGTTCTTC.

The chain is built from TRBV2 and TRBJ2-3, with 8 positions matching TRBD2. V trimming: 2 bases; J trimming: 6 bases; junction bases outside the gene matches: 7. Per the germline V gene, CDR1 is SNHLY and CDR2 is FYNNEI. The CDR3 loop spans 15 amino acids. CDR3 sequence reads: CASSEWRGATDTQYF. The CDR3 DNA sequence: TGTGCCAGCAGTGAATGGCGGGGGGCCACCGATACGCAGTATTTT.

This clonotype was detected only a few times. The chain combines TRBV20-1 with TRBJ2-5, with TRBD2 matching 8 bases. CDR1 and CDR2 (germline): DFQATT, SNEGSKA (reference sequence). This CDR3 comprises 15 residues. V dropped 0 bases and J dropped 1; count of bases not matched to a gene: 4. CDR3: CSARDGAGVQETQYF. In DNA form, the CDR3 reads TGCAGTGCTAGAGATGGAGCGGGGGTCCAAGAGACCCAGTACTTC.

This clonotype has only one observation. This chain uses TRBV12-3 or TRBV12-4 with TRBJ2-2; TRBD1 aligns across 7 bases. J gave up 0 bases and V 5 bases, and 6 bases lay outside the gene matches. This CDR3 contains 16 residues. The CDR3 protein is CASSPTTGTNTGELFF. CDR3 bases: TGTGCCAGCAGTCCTACGACAGGGACGAACACCGGGGAGCTGTTTTTT.